Listed below are T cell receptor beta chains from one sample, sequenced in a study of blood T cells in healthy people across ages. In TCRdb, the 5' RACE reads were re-called with MiXCR into one record per CDR3 protein. In the table there are roughly 790,000 distinct CDR3 sequences, about 42% of which are singletons. Material for sequencing was blood. Receptor source: a woman between 55 and 75 years old in good health. Both conserved end residues are part of each CDR3. Each record gives: V gene, D gene, J gene, clone size, CDR3 protein, CDR3 DNA. The D gene is left open where the match is weak. Only some rows state a clone size, as once, few, many or a class for expanded clones.

TRBV5-6	TRBD1	TRBJ2-4	NA	CASSSGTDNIQYF	TGTGCCAGCAGCTCAGGGACAGATAACATTCAGTACTTC
TRBV7-2	TRBD2	TRBJ2-7	NA	CASSSVLAGAPGSEQYF	TGTGCCAGCAGCTCGGTACTAGCGGGGGCCCCCGGTTCCGAGCAGTACTTC
TRBV11-1	NA	TRBJ2-5	NA	CASSLGGVGTAGETQYF	TGTGCCAGCAGCTTAGGGGGAGTGGGCACCGCCGGAGAGACCCAGTACTTC
TRBV7-2	TRBD2	TRBJ2-7	few	CASTRLAGVDEQYF	TGTGCCAGCACCCGACTAGCGGGAGTCGACGAGCAGTACTTC
TRBV7-3	NA	TRBJ2-2	NA	CASSWGGRRVNTGELFF	TGTGCCAGCAGCTGGGGGGGCAGGAGGGTGAACACCGGGGAGCTGTTTTTT
TRBV9	NA	TRBJ2-2	NA	CASSVARDTGELFF	TGTGCCAGCAGCGTTGCCCGGGACACCGGGGAGCTGTTTTTT
TRBV24-1	TRBD1	TRBJ1-5	NA	CATSDGQGSQPQHF	TGTGCCACCAGTGATGGACAGGGAAGCCAGCCCCAGCATTTT
TRBV18	NA	TRBJ1-3	once	CASSQDRSSGNTIYF	TGTGCCAGCTCACAAGACAGGAGCTCTGGAAACACCATATATTTT
TRBV6-1	TRBD2	TRBJ2-7	few	CASRGTSGSYEQYF	TGTGCCAGCAGGGGGACTAGCGGGAGCTACGAGCAGTACTTC
TRBV18	TRBD1	TRBJ2-7	few	CASSPRQGESEQYF	TGTGCCAGCTCACCTAGGCAGGGGGAGAGCGAGCAGTACTTC
TRBV24-1	NA	TRBJ2-5	many	CATSDNGSPQETQYF	TGTGCCACCAGTGACAACGGCAGCCCCCAAGAGACCCAGTACTTC
TRBV20-1	NA	TRBJ1-4	NA	CSAISADGNSNEKLFF	TGCAGTGCTATCTCCGCTGACGGAAACTCTAATGAAAAACTGTTTTTT
TRBV6-5	NA	TRBJ2-5	few	CASSPLLIGETQYF	TGTGCCAGCAGTCCACTCCTAATAGGGGAGACCCAGTACTTC
TRBV6-6	NA	TRBJ1-5	few	CASSYSWGGRDQPQHF	TGTGCCAGCAGTTACTCGTGGGGGGGAAGGGATCAGCCCCAGCATTTT
TRBV20-1	TRBD2	TRBJ2-7	many	CSARTGLAGSEQYF	TGCAGTGCCCGAACGGGACTAGCGGGATCCGAGCAGTACTTC
TRBV28	TRBD2	TRBJ2-1	NA	CANRLAEYEQFF	TGTGCCAACAGACTAGCGGAATACGAGCAGTTCTTC